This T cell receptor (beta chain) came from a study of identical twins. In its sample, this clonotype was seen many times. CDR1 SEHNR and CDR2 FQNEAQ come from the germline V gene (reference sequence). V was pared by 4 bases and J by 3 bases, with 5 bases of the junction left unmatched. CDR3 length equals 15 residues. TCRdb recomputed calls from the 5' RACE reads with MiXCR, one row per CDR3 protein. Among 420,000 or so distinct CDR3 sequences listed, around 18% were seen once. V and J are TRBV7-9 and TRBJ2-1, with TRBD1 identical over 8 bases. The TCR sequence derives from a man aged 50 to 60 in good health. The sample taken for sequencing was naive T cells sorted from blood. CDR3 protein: CASSSDRGSYNEQFF. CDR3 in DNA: TGTGCCAGCAGCTCCGACAGGGGCAGCTACAATGAGCAGTTCTTC.